This record covers a single TCR beta chain. Its antigen is not known. The sample originates from a study of T cell responses to AZD1222 COVID-19 vaccine. Looked up from germline, CDR1 is WSHSY and CDR2 is SAAADI. The CDR3 consists of 12 residues. The ends lost 8 bases at V and 3 bases at J; junction bases unmatched: 2. Findings of the study overall: Repertoire sampling was restricted to post-peak T cell response timepoints.

Some clones are missing from TCRdb's copy, which holds only in-frame ones; the method was immunoSEQ multiplex PCR. The repertoire includes about 130,000 clones, more than 85% of them detected once, and 2.8% sits in the top ten. The chain couples TRBV10-2 to TRBJ2-7; 9 bases are a match to TRBD2. The sample in question was peripheral blood, obtained on day 0 of AZD1222 vaccination. The receptor was isolated from an adult in good health. CDR3 nucleotide sequence: TGCGCCAGCTCTAGCGGGAACTACGAGCAGTACTTC. Protein: CASSSGNYEQYF.